The clone carrying this T cell receptor (beta chain) was observed a few times. This sample's TCRbeta library carried unique molecular identifier barcodes. One entry per CDR3 protein results from TCRdb running MiXCR on the PCR reads. The table shows 500,000 or so distinct CDR3 sequences, with about 31% occurring only once. The CDR3 is 13 amino acids. CDR1 is SGHTA and CDR2 is FQGNSA in the germline V gene. With 7 bases removed from V and 2 bases from J, the gap between germline ends came to 11 bases. The data derive from a study of T-cell reconstitution after alpha-beta-depleted transplantation in children.

This material consisted of PBMCs from the stem cell graft donor, taken from the stem cell graft. The chain couples TRBV7-2 to TRBJ1-2; tentative D call: TRBD1 (5 bases). The TCR was taken from a human donor who donated a stem cell graft to a child with aplastic anemia. In DNA, the CDR3 is TGTGCCAGCACCTTCGACAGAAACTATGGCTACACCTTC. As protein: CASTFDRNYGYTF. The full variable domain, in which reference TRBV7-2 and TRBJ1-2 provide the parts outside the CDR3, is GAGVSQSPSNKVTEKGKDVELRCDPISGHTALYWYRQSLGQGLEFLIYFQGNSAPDKSGLPSDRFSAERTGGSVSTLTIQRTQQEDSAVYLCASTFDRNYGYTFGSGTRLTVV.